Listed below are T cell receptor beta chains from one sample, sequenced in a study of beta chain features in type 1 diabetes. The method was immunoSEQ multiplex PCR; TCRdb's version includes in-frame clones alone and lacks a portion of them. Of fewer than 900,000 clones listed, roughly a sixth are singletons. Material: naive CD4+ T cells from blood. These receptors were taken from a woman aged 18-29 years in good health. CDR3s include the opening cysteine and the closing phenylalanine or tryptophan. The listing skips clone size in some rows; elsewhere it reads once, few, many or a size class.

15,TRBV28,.,CASSLNPGANTEAFF
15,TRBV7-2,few,CASSLWGLGSYEQYF
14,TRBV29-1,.,CSVEGQGKVGKLFF
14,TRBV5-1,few,CASSSDSIRGKLFF
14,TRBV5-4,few,CASSINREDYGYTF
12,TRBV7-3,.,CASSRISGELFF
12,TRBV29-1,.,CSVRGPQETQYF
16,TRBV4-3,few,CASSQDVLASYNEQFF
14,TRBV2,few,CASSPGLAWDEQYF
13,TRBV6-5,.,CASRYRENYGYTF
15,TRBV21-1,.,CASRKSLGINEKLFF
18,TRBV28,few,CASSYPYGGGRAPYEQYF
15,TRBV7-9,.,CASSLAGQGMQPQHF
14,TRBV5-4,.,CASSLRTIPYGYTF
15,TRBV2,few,CASIRSGVSGNTIYF
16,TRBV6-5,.,CASSYSMPAGRYEQYF
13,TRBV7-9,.,CASRREFQETQYF
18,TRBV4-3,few,CASSQELAGQRRVDEQFF
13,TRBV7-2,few,CASSPGGTGELFF
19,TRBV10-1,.,CASSDGRIGTTGKRDTQYF
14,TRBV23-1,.,CASSPPDSQETQYF
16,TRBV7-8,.,CASSSWTSGRRETQYF
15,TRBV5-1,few,CASSLGLMGQETQYF
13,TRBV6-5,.,CASGLAGGDEQFF
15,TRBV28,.,CASSLPGQSNTEAFF
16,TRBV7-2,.,CASSPRRTSGNGELFF
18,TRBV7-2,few,CASSLVGQGSSGANVLTF
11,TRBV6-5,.,CATTQTDTQYF
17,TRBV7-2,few,CASSLRDRVGTYNEQFF